The 2 T cell receptor beta chains below were found in one sample sequenced in a study of OX40 agonist ivuxolimab in advanced cancers. Method: immunoSEQ multiplex PCR; TCRdb's copy keeps in-frame clones and lacks some. Here the sample spans about 23,000 clones, approximately 80% being singletons. Sequencing was performed on CD4+ or CD8+ T cells sorted from blood, taken in a trial of the OX40 agonist ivuxolimab. The source of these receptors is an adult with an advanced solid tumor such as melanoma, head and neck, liver or kidney cancer.

The rearrangement uses TRBV7-2 and TRBJ2-3, with D tentatively TRBD1 (6 bases). This CDR3 has 15 amino acids. Trimming pared 3 bases from V and 2 bases from J, leaving 12 bases between. Germline assignment: CDR1 SGHTA and CDR2 FQGNSA. The CDR3 DNA reads as TGTGCCAGCAGCTTCGGACAGAGACCCACAGATACGCAGTATTTT. It yields the protein CASSFGQRPTDTQYF.

The chain recombines TRBV5-1 with TRBJ2-1; 14 nucleotides agree with TRBD2. V lost 2 bases to trimming and J lost 0 bases; unmatched junction nucleotides: 13. CDR3 length: 21 residues. Germline V CDR1 and CDR2: SGHRS, YFSETQ. The CDR3 DNA is TGCGCCAGCAGCTTAGATATATCCGGACTAGCGGGGGGCCTCTCCTACAATGAGCAGTTCTTC. Protein: CASSLDISGLAGGLSYNEQFF.